Listed here are 2 T cell receptor beta chains from one sample, sequenced in a study of pediatric ulcerative colitis (dated by TCRdb to between 2018 and 2020). The method behind the library was the immunoSEQ multiplex PCR assay. TCRdb provides this immuneACCESS table in a form limited to in-frame rearrangements. Some clones are lacking; in checked studies, under half of them reflect an unresolved V gene, and why the rest are absent is not known. Across this sample there are tens of thousands of clones, with 75% to 90% seen only once. Around 1.5% of the sample goes to the ten largest clones. What was sequenced was blood. Source of these receptors: a boy younger than 18 who was a control in a study of pediatric ulcerative colitis.

Written as DNA, the CDR3 is TGTGCCAGCAGCGTAGCTATCGGTATTCCCTATGGCTACACCTTC. Its translation: CASSVAIGIPYGYTF. The V call is TRBV9, the J call TRBJ1-2; the D is unclear. The CDR3 contains 15 residues. Trimming pared 0 bases from V and 4 bases from J, leaving 13 bases between. Germline V gene lookup returns CDR1 SGDLS and CDR2 YYNGEE.

The chain carries TRBV4-3 and TRBJ1-5; D ambiguous. Germline V gives CDR1 LGHNA, CDR2 YSLEER. Trimming removed 0 bases from V and 5 bases from J, with 11 bases in between. The CDR3 covers 15 residues. This CDR3 is CASSQDSSPDQPQHF. Written as DNA, the CDR3 is TGCGCCAGCAGCCAAGATTCCTCCCCGGATCAGCCCCAGCATTTT.